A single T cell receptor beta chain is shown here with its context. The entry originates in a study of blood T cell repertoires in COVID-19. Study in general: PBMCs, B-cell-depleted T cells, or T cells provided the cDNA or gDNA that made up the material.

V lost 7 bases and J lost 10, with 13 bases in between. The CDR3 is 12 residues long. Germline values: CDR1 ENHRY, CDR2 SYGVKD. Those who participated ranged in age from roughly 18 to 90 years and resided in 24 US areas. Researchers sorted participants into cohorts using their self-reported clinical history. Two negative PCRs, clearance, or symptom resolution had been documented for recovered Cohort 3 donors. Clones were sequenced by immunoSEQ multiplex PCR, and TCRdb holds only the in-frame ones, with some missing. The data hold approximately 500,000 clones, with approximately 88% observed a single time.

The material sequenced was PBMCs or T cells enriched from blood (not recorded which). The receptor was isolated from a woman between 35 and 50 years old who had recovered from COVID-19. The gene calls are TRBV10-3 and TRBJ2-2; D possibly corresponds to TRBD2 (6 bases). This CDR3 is CAIKGLASELFF. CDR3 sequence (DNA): TGTGCCATCAAGGGGCTAGCGTCGGAGCTGTTTTTT.